The T cell receptor beta chain described here comes from a study of human T cells and chemical hapten exposure. Study-level information: Women made up most patients, who had alopecia areata, totalis or universalis. Findings and caveats of the study: Large CDR3 similarity clusters arose significantly more often from expanded TCRs than from controls.

This clonotype was found a few times. The antigen is not known. Time point of the sample: patch test 1, 2 weeks after DPC sensitization. Treatment reported: therapeutic diphenylcyclopropenone sensitization with weekly scalp DPC. Alopecia patients between 18 and 70 years old and suitable for DPC were used as donors. TCRdb called the RACE reads again in MiXCR, with one record for every CDR3 protein. The sample records 150,000 to 200,000 distinct CDR3 sequences, about 14% being singletons. Sample: whole blood, taken in connection with sensitization to the hapten diphenylcyclopropenone (DPC). This sequence originates from a woman in her 30s with alopecia areata. Some clones in this sample may be carry-over from other donors' samples.

As DNA, the CDR3 is TGTGCCAGCAGCTCGGATTTTCTCTATGGCTACACCTTC. Protein sequence: CASSSDFLYGYTF. The rearrangement uses TRBV14 and TRBJ1-2; no reliable D call. With 5 bases removed from V and 4 bases from J, the gap between germline ends came to 11 bases. Germline lookup yields CDR1 SGHDN and CDR2 FVKESK. The CDR3 spans 13 residues.